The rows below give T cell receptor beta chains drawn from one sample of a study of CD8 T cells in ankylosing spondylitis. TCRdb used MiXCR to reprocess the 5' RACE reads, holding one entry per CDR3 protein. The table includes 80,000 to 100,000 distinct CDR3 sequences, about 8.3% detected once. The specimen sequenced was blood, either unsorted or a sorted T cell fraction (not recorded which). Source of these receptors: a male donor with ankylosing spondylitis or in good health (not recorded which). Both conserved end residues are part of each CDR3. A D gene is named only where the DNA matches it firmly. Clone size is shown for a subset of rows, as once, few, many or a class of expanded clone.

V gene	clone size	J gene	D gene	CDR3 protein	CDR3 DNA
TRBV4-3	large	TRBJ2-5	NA	CASSQVGGRAETQYF	TGCGCCAGCAGCCAAGTAGGGGGACGCGCAGAGACCCAGTACTTC
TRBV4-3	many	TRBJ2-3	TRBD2	CASSQDFRGGQDTQYF	TGCGCCAGCAGCCAAGATTTTCGGGGGGGCCAAGATACGCAGTATTTT
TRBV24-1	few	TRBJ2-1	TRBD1	CAAETGAGSRQFF	TGTGCCGCAGAGACAGGGGCGGGTAGTAGGCAGTTCTTC
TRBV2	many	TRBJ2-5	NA	CASSEAVGKQETQYF	TGTGCCAGCAGTGAAGCAGTAGGCAAGCAAGAGACCCAGTACTTC
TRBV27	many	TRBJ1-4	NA	CASSLWGSEKLFF	TGTGCCAGCAGTTTATGGGGTAGTGAAAAACTGTTTTTT
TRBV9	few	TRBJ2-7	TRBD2	CASSLSGTSGYEQYF	TGTGCCAGCAGCCTATCCGGGACTAGCGGGTACGAGCAGTACTTC
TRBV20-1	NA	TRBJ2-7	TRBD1	CSAGDRDRGVGEQYF	TGCAGTGCTGGTGACCGGGACAGGGGGGTCGGCGAGCAGTACTTC
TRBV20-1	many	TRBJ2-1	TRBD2	CSASGAGGWHEQFF	TGCAGTGCTAGTGGGGCGGGAGGTTGGCATGAGCAGTTCTTC
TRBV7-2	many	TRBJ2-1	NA	CASSSVTADGRDEQFF	TGTGCCAGCAGCTCCGTGACTGCCGACGGCCGCGATGAGCAGTTCTTC
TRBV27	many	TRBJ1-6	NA	CASNNSPLHF	TGTGCCAGCAATAATTCACCCCTCCACTTT
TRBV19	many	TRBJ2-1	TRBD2	CASSAFGTSEPGSPYNEQFF	TGTGCCAGTAGTGCTTTCGGGACTAGTGAGCCTGGGAGCCCCTACAATGAGCAGTTCTTC
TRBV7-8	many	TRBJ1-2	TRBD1	CASSRGGDYGYTF	TGTGCCAGCAGCAGAGGGGGCGACTATGGCTACACCTTC
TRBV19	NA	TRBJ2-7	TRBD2	CASSKRGLGGEQYF	TGTGCCAGTAGTAAGAGGGGACTAGGGGGCGAGCAGTACTTC
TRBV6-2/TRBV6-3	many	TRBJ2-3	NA	CASSYRTGITQYF	TGTGCCAGCAGCTATCGGACGGGGATCACGCAGTATTTT
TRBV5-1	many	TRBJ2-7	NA	CASSLGQVYEQYF	TGCGCCAGCAGCTTAGGCCAGGTCTACGAGCAGTACTTC
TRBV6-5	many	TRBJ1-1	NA	CASSWKDEAFF	TGTGCCAGCAGTTGGAAGGATGAAGCTTTCTTT
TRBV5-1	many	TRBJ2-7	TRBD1	CASSLDRGYEQYF	TGCGCCAGCAGCCTGGACAGGGGCTACGAGCAGTACTTC
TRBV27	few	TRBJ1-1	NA	CASRSGRFTEAFF	TGTGCCAGCAGAAGCGGGAGATTCACTGAAGCTTTCTTT
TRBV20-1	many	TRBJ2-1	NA	CSARSRAREYNEQFF	TGCAGTGCTAGGAGCAGGGCTCGGGAGTACAATGAGCAGTTCTTC
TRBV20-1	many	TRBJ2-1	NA	CSARDPGWAPLHEQFF	TGCAGTGCTAGAGATCCTGGGTGGGCTCCCCTCCATGAGCAGTTCTTC
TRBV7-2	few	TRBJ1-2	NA	CASSLGEGTYGYTF	TGTGCCAGCAGCTTGGGGGAGGGGACCTATGGCTACACCTTC
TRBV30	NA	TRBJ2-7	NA	CAWSSGSSYEQYF	TGTGCCTGGAGTTCGGGCAGCTCCTACGAGCAGTACTTC
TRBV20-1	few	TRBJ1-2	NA	CSAREQGLSYGYTF	TGCAGTGCTAGAGAACAGGGACTCTCCTATGGCTACACCTTC
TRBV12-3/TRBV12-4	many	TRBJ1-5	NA	CASSFSENQPQHF	TGTGCCAGCAGTTTTTCGGAAAATCAGCCCCAGCATTTT
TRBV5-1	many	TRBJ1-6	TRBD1	CASSFGGDRANGSPLHF	TGCGCCAGCAGCTTCGGCGGGGACAGGGCTAATGGTTCACCCCTCCACTTT
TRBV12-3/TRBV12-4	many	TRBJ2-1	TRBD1	CASRAGTGGNEQFF	TGTGCCAGCAGAGCCGGGACAGGGGGAAATGAGCAGTTCTTC
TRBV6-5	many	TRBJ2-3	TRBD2	CASSYGTSVGADTQYF	TGTGCCAGCAGTTACGGGACTAGCGTCGGTGCAGATACGCAGTATTTT
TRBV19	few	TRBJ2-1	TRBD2	CASSMRLAGGPEQFF	TGTGCCAGTAGTATGCGACTAGCGGGAGGGCCCGAGCAGTTCTTC
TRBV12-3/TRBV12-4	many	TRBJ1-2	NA	CASSPRDSDGYTF	TGTGCCAGCAGTCCGCGGGACTCCGATGGCTACACCTTC
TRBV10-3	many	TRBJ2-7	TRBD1	CAISEGQGVAYEQYF	TGTGCCATCAGTGAGGGTCAGGGGGTCGCATACGAGCAGTACTTC
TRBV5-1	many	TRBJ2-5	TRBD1	CASSSQGAQETQYF	TGCGCCAGCAGCTCCCAGGGGGCGCAGGAGACCCAGTACTTC
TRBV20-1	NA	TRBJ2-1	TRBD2	CCARKSSGSGIKQFF	TGCTGTGCTAGAAAATCTAGCGGGAGTGGGATTAAGCAGTTCTTC
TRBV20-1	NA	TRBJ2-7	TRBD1	CSAIDRGPYEQYF	TGCAGTGCTATCGACAGGGGGCCCTACGAGCAGTACTTC
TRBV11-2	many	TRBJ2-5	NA	CASSFDSVQETQYF	TGTGCCAGCAGCTTCGACAGTGTCCAAGAGACCCAGTACTTC
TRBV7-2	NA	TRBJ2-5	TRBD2	CASSLLPAGGRETQYF	TGTGCCAGCAGCTTATTGCCCGCGGGAGGGCGGGAGACCCAGTACTTC
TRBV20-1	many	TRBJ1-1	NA	CSARDLRGLNTEAFF	TGCAGTGCTAGAGATCTCCGGGGCCTGAACACTGAAGCTTTCTTT
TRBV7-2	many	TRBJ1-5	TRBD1	CASSRTGWSQPQHF	TGTGCCAGCAGCCGGACAGGGTGGAGTCAGCCCCAGCATTTT
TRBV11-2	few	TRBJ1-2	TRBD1	CASSLDRGSYGYTF	TGTGCCAGCAGCTTAGACAGGGGGAGCTATGGCTACACCTTC
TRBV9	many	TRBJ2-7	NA	CASSPQDSPYEQYF	TGTGCCAGCAGCCCTCAGGACTCACCATACGAGCAGTACTTC
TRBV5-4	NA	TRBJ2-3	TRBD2	CASRPFPSVAGGTDTQYF	TGTGCCAGCAGACCCTTTCCCTCTGTAGCGGGGGGCACAGATACGCAGTATTTT
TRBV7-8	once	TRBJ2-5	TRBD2	CASRVSGSTQETQYF	TGTGCCAGCAGGGTTAGCGGGAGCACCCAAGAGACCCAGTACTTC
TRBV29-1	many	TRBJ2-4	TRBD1	CSVQTGYGKNIQYF	TGCAGCGTTCAGACAGGGTATGGCAAAAACATTCAGTACTTC